This T cell receptor (beta chain) comes out of a study of radiation and T cells in renal cell carcinoma. Some clones are missing from TCRdb's copy, which holds only in-frame ones; the method was immunoSEQ multiplex PCR. The sample yields roughly 80,000 clones, less than 90% seen once. The CDR3 contains 13 residues. Germline V gene lookup returns CDR1 SGHTA and CDR2 FQGNSA. This sample's time point: blood 4 weeks post-SBRT, at nephrectomy. Treatment specified: 15 Gy SBRT to primary tumor, nephrectomy 4 weeks later. Clear cell pathology was present in this patient's renal cell carcinoma. Whole-study results and caveats: From baseline, blood top tumor clonotypes peaked at 2 weeks post-radiation.

With respect to this clone: Its antigen is currently unknown.

Here the sequenced sample was blood, taken from a patient whose treatment included radiotherapy and nephrectomy. This sequence originates from a woman aged 55-70 years with renal cell carcinoma. This chain joins TRBV7-2 and TRBJ2-5; D unclear. The J call is doubtful: the DNA matches TRBJ2-7 better. CDR3 residues: CASRIDPPYEQYF. The CDR3 nucleotides are TGTGCCAGCAGAATAGACCCTCCCTACGAGCAGTACTTC.